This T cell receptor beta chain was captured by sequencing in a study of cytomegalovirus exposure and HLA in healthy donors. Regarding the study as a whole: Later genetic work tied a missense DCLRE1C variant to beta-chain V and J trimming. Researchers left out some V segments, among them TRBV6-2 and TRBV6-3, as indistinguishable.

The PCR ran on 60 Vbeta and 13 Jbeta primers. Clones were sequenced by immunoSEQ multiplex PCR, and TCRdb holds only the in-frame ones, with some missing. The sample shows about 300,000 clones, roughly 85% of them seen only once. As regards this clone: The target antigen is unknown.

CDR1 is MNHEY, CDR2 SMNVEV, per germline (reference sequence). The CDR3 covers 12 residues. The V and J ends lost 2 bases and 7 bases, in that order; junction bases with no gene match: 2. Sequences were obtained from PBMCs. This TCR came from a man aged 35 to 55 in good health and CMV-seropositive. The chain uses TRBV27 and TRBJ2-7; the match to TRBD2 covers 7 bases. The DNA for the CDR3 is TGTGCCAGCAGTTTAAGCGGGATTGAGCAGTACTTC. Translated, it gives CASSLSGIEQYF.